This T cell receptor beta chain was sequenced for a study of graft-versus-host responses after intestinal transplantation. Study information: Transplant types were multivisceral, liver-intestinal, or isolated intestinal. Recipients were all induced with anti-thymocyte globulin, then given tacrolimus and steroids for roughly three years.

General study points: GvH clones detected in recipient marrow included some appearing first in ileum or blood. Across patients carrying graft-donor T cell macrochimerism, allografts held high graft-versus-host to host-versus-graft clonal ratios.

Germline V gene lookup returns CDR1 SGHRS and CDR2 YFSETQ. V trimming: 4 bases; J trimming: 10 bases; junction bases outside the gene matches: 8. The CDR3 covers 13 residues. Note on this clone: Its target is not known.

This table comes from immunoSEQ multiplex PCR, and its TCRdb copy is limited to in-frame clones, with some not included. The sample contains 80,000 to 90,000 clones, approximately 92% of which appear only once. The sample here was unstimulated CD4+ T cells sorted from spleen or lymph node cells, taken before intestinal transplant. This TCR was recovered from a human donor who received an intestinal transplant. The chain is built from TRBV5-1 and TRBJ2-1; TRBD2 matches at 7 bases. For the CDR3, the DNA is TGCGCCAGCAGCAACTATCCGGGACTAGAGCAGTTCTTC. Its protein is CASSNYPGLEQFF.